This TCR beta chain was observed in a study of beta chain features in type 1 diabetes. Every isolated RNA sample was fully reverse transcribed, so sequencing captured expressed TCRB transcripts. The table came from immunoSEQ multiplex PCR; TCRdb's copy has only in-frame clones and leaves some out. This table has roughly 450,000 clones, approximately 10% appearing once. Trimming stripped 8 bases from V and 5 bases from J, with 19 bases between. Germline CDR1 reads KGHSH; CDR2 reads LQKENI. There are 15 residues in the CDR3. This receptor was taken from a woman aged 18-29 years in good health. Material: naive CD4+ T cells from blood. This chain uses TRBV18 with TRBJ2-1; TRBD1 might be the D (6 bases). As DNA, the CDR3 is TGTGCCAGCCGTCATTCACAGGGATCCAACAATGAGCAGTTCTTC. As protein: CASRHSQGSNNEQFF.